This TCR beta chain was captured in a study of cytomegalovirus exposure and HLA in healthy donors. Study observations and caveats: The dataset shows that most TCR sequences were rare, while some public TCRs occurred in many donors. Presence/absence analyses rested on an assumption that sequencing depth was roughly uniform across donors. Further analysis, carried out later, found HLA-associated TCR beta chains more clonally expanded than equally common other chains. In a later analysis, CMV-associated beta chains were mostly HLA-associated, it appeared.

The PCR employed 60 Vbeta primers together with 13 Jbeta primers. Using immunoSEQ multiplex PCR, the repertoire was profiled, and TCRdb retains in-frame clones only, with some absent. The repertoire has more than 95,000 clones, 15% of them found once; the top ten carry over 0.65%. On this clone itself: What it binds is not known.

The V end was cut by 4 bases, the J end by 8 bases, with 13 bases between. Germline lookup yields CDR1 SGHNT and CDR2 YYREEE (reference sequence). The CDR3 spans 13 residues. The receptor's source is a female donor in good health and CMV-seronegative. The chain is built from TRBV5-4 and TRBJ1-3, with a weak D call TRBD1 (5 bases). The specimen was PBMCs. The CDR3 DNA reads TGTGCCAGCAGCAAGGACCCGGGGGACACCATATATTTT. Protein: CASSKDPGDTIYF. Looking up the rest from reference TRBV5-4 and TRBJ1-3 gives the full variable domain: ETGVTQSPTHLIKTRGQQVTLRCSSQSGHNTVSWYQQALGQGPQFIFQYYREEENGRGNFPPRFSGLQFPNYSSELNVNALELDDSALYLCASSKDPGDTIYFGEGSWLTVV.